Below are 26 T cell receptor beta chains sequenced from a single sample in a study of OX40 agonist ivuxolimab in advanced cancers. Clones were read by immunoSEQ multiplex PCR, and TCRdb kept only the in-frame ones, dropping some. The data show 25,000 to 35,000 clones, more than 75% seen once. Sequenced here: CD4+ or CD8+ T cells sorted from blood, sampled in a trial of the OX40 agonist ivuxolimab. The receptor set was obtained from an adult with an advanced solid tumor such as melanoma, head and neck, liver or kidney cancer.

This chain uses TRBV10-3 with TRBJ2-2; no clear D gene. The CDR3 loop spans 17 amino acids. Trimming removed 2 bases from V and 1 base from J, with 14 bases in between. Germline V gene sequence: CDR1 ENHRY, CDR2 SYGVKD. CDR3 coding DNA: TGTGCCATCAGTGAGCTTGGTGGGGAAATGAACACCGGGGAGCTGTTTTTT. It codes for CAISELGGEMNTGELFF.

The V call is TRBV5-6, the J call TRBJ2-1; TRBD2 aligns across 8 bases. CDR3 length: 16 residues. The germline CDR1 and CDR2 sequences are SGHDT and YYEEEE. With 0 bases clipped from V and 4 bases from J, the junction kept 6 bases outside the gene matches. The CDR3 sequence: CASSLAGAGVYNEQFF. The DNA of the CDR3 is TGTGCCAGCAGCTTGGCCGGAGCGGGAGTGTACAATGAGCAGTTCTTC. The variable domain in full, with the rest retrieved from reference TRBV5-6 and TRBJ2-1, is DAGVTQSPTHLIKTRGQQVTLRCSPKSGHDTVSWYQQALGQGPQFIFQYYEEEERQRGNFPDRFSGHQFPNYSSELNVNALLLGDSALYLCASSLAGAGVYNEQFFGPGTRLTVL.

V is TRBV10-3 and J is TRBJ2-1; D perhaps matches TRBD1 (6 bases). Trimming removed 0 bases at V and 3 bases at J, with 18 bases between. Per germline, CDR1 ENHRY and CDR2 SYGVKD. The CDR3 contains 18 residues. CDR3 amino acids: CAISESLPTGVIYNEQFF. The CDR3 nucleotides read TGTGCCATCAGTGAGTCCCTACCGACAGGTGTTATCTACAATGAGCAGTTCTTC.

The rearrangement links TRBV19 to TRBJ2-7; no firm D call. Deletions cut 5 bases from V and 1 base from J, with 9 bases between. The CDR3 spans 13 residues. CDR1 and CDR2 (germline): LNHDA, SQIVND (reference sequence). The DNA for the CDR3 is TGTGCCAGTAGTTTCGACTTGTCCTACGAGCAGTACTTC. This codes for CASSFDLSYEQYF.

V gene TRBV6-4 combines with J gene TRBJ2-2; 12 bases agree with TRBD2. The junction had 6 bases not matched to a gene; V was cut back by 0 bases and J by 4 bases. Germline values: CDR1 MRHNA, CDR2 SNTAGT. The CDR3 runs 18 residues. The CDR3 DNA follows: TGTGCCAGCAGTGACTCGACTAGCGGGAGCGATTTCACCGGGGAGCTGTTTTTT. Translating gives CASSDSTSGSDFTGELFF.

The chain has TRBV9 and TRBJ2-5; no clear D. Germline CDR1 reads SGDLS; CDR2 reads YYNGEE. CDR3 length equals 16 residues. The germline V and J ends were trimmed by 1 base and 0 bases, with 13 bases remaining between them. The CDR3 here is CASSVRPYSYQETQYF. The CDR3, as DNA: TGTGCCAGCAGCGTACGGCCCTACTCGTACCAAGAGACCCAGTACTTC.

The J gene is TRBJ2-1, the V gene TRBV7-9, with D unresolved. Between the trimmed V and J ends, which lost 6 bases and 6 bases, there was a span of 6 bases. CDR1 is SEHNR, CDR2 FQNEAQ, per germline (reference sequence). The CDR3 extends over 11 amino acids. The CDR3 region has the DNA TGTGCCAGCAGAATCTCCAATGAGCAGTTCTTC. Its translation is CASRISNEQFF.

CDR3: CASSWQGSNYGYTF. CDR3 sequence (DNA): TGTGCCAGCAGCTGGCAGGGGTCTAACTATGGCTACACCTTC. The chain couples TRBV5-4 to TRBJ1-2, with D maybe TRBD1 (6 bases). V lost 3 bases, J lost 0 bases, and 9 bases lay in between. This CDR3 has 14 residues. Germline V gene data show CDR1 as SGHNT and CDR2 as YYREEE (reference sequence).

V and J are TRBV27 and TRBJ2-3, with TRBD1 identical over 7 bases. The V and J ends lost 5 bases and 4 bases, in that order; junction bases with no gene match: 6. The CDR3 is 14 amino acids. CDR1 and CDR2 from the germline V gene are MNHEY and SMNVEV (reference sequence). CDR3 sequence (DNA): TGTGCCAGCAGTAAATACAGGGGCCCAGATACGCAGTATTTT. Translating it yields CASSKYRGPDTQYF.

The rearrangement joins TRBV27 to TRBJ2-3, with D unclear. V dropped 10 bases and J dropped 0 bases, with 17 bases sitting between them. The germline gives CDR1 MNHEY, CDR2 SMNVEV (reference sequence). The CDR3 is 15 amino acids. The CDR3 here is CATHRWAQSTDTQYF. The CDR3 nucleotides are TGTGCCACCCACCGGTGGGCCCAGAGCACAGATACGCAGTATTTT.

The rearrangement joins TRBV29-1 to TRBJ2-2; the match to TRBD1 covers 7 bases. CDR1 SQVTM and CDR2 ANQGSEA come from the germline V gene. Unmatched junction bases numbered 0, after V lost 1 base and J lost 1 base. This CDR3 comprises 14 residues. CDR3 amino acids: CSVEGQGNTGELFF. CDR3 in DNA: TGCAGCGTTGAAGGACAGGGGAACACCGGGGAGCTGTTTTTT.

The chain recombines TRBV2 with TRBJ2-5, with 8 bases identical to TRBD2. The J segment lost 6 bases and the V segment lost 8 bases, leaving 11 bases of the junction unmatched. CDR3 size: 14 residues. The germline V gene encodes CDR1 SNHLY and CDR2 FYNNEI. CDR3 amino acids: CASRESGGGKTQYF. CDR3 bases: TGTGCCAGCCGAGAATCGGGAGGGGGAAAGACCCAGTACTTC.

This clone has only a few counts. The chain combines TRBV27 with TRBJ2-7, with D unclear. Trimming pared 5 bases from V and 3 bases from J, leaving 20 bases between. The length of the CDR3 is 16 residues. Germline loops: CDR1 MNHEY, CDR2 SMNVEV (reference sequence). This CDR3 reads CASSPPGGWRYYEQYF. CDR3 in DNA: TGTGCCAGCAGTCCCCCCGGCGGCTGGAGATACTACGAGCAGTACTTC.

The gene calls are TRBV6-5 and TRBJ2-2; TRBD1 is a possible D gene (6 bases). CDR3 length: 13 residues. V was clipped by 4 bases and J by 5 bases, with 8 bases between them. CDR1 and CDR2 (germline): MNHEY, SVGAGI. The CDR3 DNA reads as TGTGCCAGCAGTTCCCAGGGGACCGGGGAGCTGTTTTTT. Amino acid sequence: CASSSQGTGELFF.

This clone was seen a handful of times. The chain joins TRBV6-1 to TRBJ2-7; 8 positions match TRBD2. The CDR3 contains 14 residues. Germline trimming cut 5 bases from V and 5 bases from J; bases unmatched to any gene: 8. Germline V gene data show CDR1 as MNHNS and CDR2 as SASEGT. In DNA form, the CDR3 reads TGTGCCAGCAGTCATGCGGGAGGACTCAACGAGCAGTACTTC. Translating gives CASSHAGGLNEQYF.

This chain uses TRBV27 with TRBJ2-1; TRBD2 agrees at 14 bases. V was pared by 5 bases and J by 10 bases, with 10 bases of the junction left unmatched. CDR3 length: 16 residues. CDR1 is MNHEY, CDR2 SMNVEV, per germline (reference sequence). Written as DNA, the CDR3 is TGTGCCAGCAGTCCGATCGGGACTAGCGGGAGCAGGGAGCAGTTCTTC. Its translation: CASSPIGTSGSREQFF.

The rearrangement links TRBV6-5 to TRBJ2-7; 8 nucleotides line up with TRBD1. Germline V CDR1 and CDR2: MNHEY, SVGAGI. J was trimmed by 5 bases and V by 1 base; bases with no gene match: 4. The CDR3 loop spans 14 amino acids. The CDR3 loop is CASSYLDRVNEQYF. The CDR3 coding sequence is TGTGCCAGCAGTTACTTGGACAGGGTTAACGAGCAGTACTTC.

The chain employs TRBV9 and TRBJ2-7; possible D gene TRBD1, 6 bases. The CDR3 spans 13 residues. Germline V gene sequence: CDR1 SGDLS, CDR2 YYNGEE. The V end was cut by 4 bases, the J end by 2 bases, with 10 bases between. The CDR3 sequence is CASSRDNTYEQYF. In DNA, the CDR3 is TGTGCCAGCAGCCGGGACAACACCTACGAGCAGTACTTC.

The chain employs TRBV5-1 and TRBJ2-5; D is perhaps TRBD2 (5 bases). The CDR3 is 14 amino acids. Germline lookup yields CDR1 SGHRS and CDR2 YFSETQ. Trimming removed 2 bases at V and 7 bases at J, with 15 bases between. CDR3: CASSFSLAFGTQYF. The DNA of the CDR3 is TGCGCCAGCAGCTTCTCCCTAGCTTTCGGGACCCAGTACTTC.

This clone was observed once. This chain joins TRBV4-3 and TRBJ2-3; no reliable D call. Germline CDR1 reads LGHNA; CDR2 reads YSLEER. V was shortened by 0 bases and J by 2 bases, with 9 bases between the two germline ends. The CDR3 consists of 15 residues. The CDR3 protein is CASSQEPQDTDTQYF. In nucleotides, the CDR3 is TGCGCCAGCAGCCAAGAACCCCAAGACACAGATACGCAGTATTTT.

The chain recombines TRBV28 with TRBJ1-5; D is uncertain. Trimming cost V 5 bases and J 2 bases, with 10 bases left between them. The length of the CDR3 is 14 residues. Germline lookup yields CDR1 MDHEN and CDR2 SYDVKM. CDR3 protein: CASSPGWGNQPQHF. The CDR3 nucleotides are TGTGCCAGCAGTCCCGGGTGGGGCAATCAGCCCCAGCATTTT.

The rearrangement uses TRBV28 and TRBJ1-3; D not certain. The CDR3 sequence is 17 residues long. V was trimmed by 5 bases and J by 0 bases, leaving 17 bases between them. Germline V gene lookup returns CDR1 MDHEN and CDR2 SYDVKM. The CDR3 reads CASSPLVELPSGNTIYF. DNA for the CDR3: TGTGCCAGCAGTCCTCTCGTGGAGTTACCCTCTGGAAACACCATATATTTT.

This clone occurred a few times. J is TRBJ2-7 and V is TRBV27, with 7 bases identical to TRBD2. Trimming removed 3 bases from V and 4 bases from J; junction bases left unmatched: 6. CDR1 is MNHEY, CDR2 SMNVEV, per germline (reference sequence). The CDR3 consists of 14 residues. The CDR3 nucleotides are TGTGCCAGCAGTTTGGGAGGGCCCCATTACGAGCAGTACTTC. This encodes CASSLGGPHYEQYF.

The chain uses TRBV6-1 and TRBJ1-1, with D maybe TRBD1 (6 bases). Germline CDR1 reads MNHNS; CDR2 reads SASEGT. This CDR3 has 15 residues. V was clipped by 8 bases and J by 1 base, with 17 bases between them. For the CDR3, the DNA is TGTGCCAGCTATGGCCTGGACAGAGCGAACACTGAAGCTTTCTTT. It translates to CASYGLDRANTEAFF.

This clone was seen a few times. The chain recombines TRBV28 with TRBJ1-5; D is unclear. The germline gives CDR1 MDHEN, CDR2 SYDVKM. V lost 6 bases and J lost 0, with 9 bases in between. This CDR3 is 14 amino acids long. CDR3 bases: TGTGCCAGCAGACCGACGGATAGCAATCAGCCCCAGCATTTT. Its protein is CASRPTDSNQPQHF.

The genes are TRBV7-9 and TRBJ1-2; weak D call: TRBD1 (5 bases). The V end was cut by 0 bases, the J end by 4 bases, with 6 bases between. The CDR3 runs 13 residues. The germline V gene has CDR1 SEHNR and CDR2 FQNEAQ (reference sequence). CDR3 DNA sequence: TGTGCCAGCAGCTTAGCCGGGGCCTATGGCTACACCTTC. Protein: CASSLAGAYGYTF. Together with reference TRBV7-9 and TRBJ1-2, the CDR3 gives the full variable domain: DTGVSQNPRHKITKRGQNVTFRCDPISEHNRLYWYRQTLGQGPEFLTYFQNEAQLEKSRLLSDRFSAERPKGSFSTLEIQRTEQGDSAMYLCASSLAGAYGYTFGSGTRLTVV.